The 30 T cell receptor beta chains below all came from one sample that was sequenced in a study of T cells after yellow fever vaccination. TCRdb reprocessed the 5' RACE reads via MiXCR and lists one record per CDR3 protein. The sample records around 530,000 distinct CDR3 sequences, about 15% being singletons. Source: PBMCs, taken roughly 5 days after the first yellow fever vaccination. Receptors originate from a young man who received the YFV17D yellow fever vaccine.

Turning to this clonotype: This may arise from a read error, as a much more abundant clone is one base away. The V call is TRBV6-2 or TRBV6-3, the J call TRBJ1-6; 7 bases fit TRBD1. After removal of 4 bases from V and 6 bases from J, the junction contained 6 bases not matched to a gene. The CDR3 has 15 amino acids. Germline assignment: CDR1 MNHEY and CDR2 SVGEGT. The CDR3 DNA sequence: TGTGCCAGCAGTTCCAGGGGGTGCGGTAATTCACCCCTCCACTTT. Its translation is CASSSRGCGNSPLHF.

V gene TRBV15 combines with J gene TRBJ2-1, with no clear D. Trimming removed 0 bases from V and 5 bases from J, with 8 bases in between. Germline CDR1 LNHNV, CDR2 YYDKDF (reference sequence). The CDR3 has 14 residues. CDR3 amino acids: CATSRDHSNNEQFF. In DNA form, the CDR3 reads TGTGCCACCAGCAGAGATCACAGCAACAATGAGCAGTTCTTC.

This clonotype was picked up a small number of times. The chain carries TRBV5-6 and TRBJ1-2; D gene ambiguous. The CDR3 runs 13 residues. The V gene lost 2 bases and the J gene lost 4 bases, with 9 bases spanning the gap. Germline V gives CDR1 SGHDT, CDR2 YYEEEE. The chain's CDR3 is CASSFNTVYGYTF. CDR3 DNA: TGTGCCAGCAGCTTTAACACCGTCTATGGCTACACCTTC. Based on the CDR3 plus reference TRBV5-6 and TRBJ1-2, the full variable domain is DAGVTQSPTHLIKTRGQQVTLRCSPKSGHDTVSWYQQALGQGPQFIFQYYEEEERQRGNFPDRFSGHQFPNYSSELNVNALLLGDSALYLCASSFNTVYGYTFGSGTRLTVV.

This rearrangement joins TRBV6-2 or TRBV6-3 to TRBJ1-5; a weak D match, TRBD1 (6 bases). The CDR3 has 13 residues. V lost 6 bases, J lost 5 bases, and 11 bases lay in between. Germline values: CDR1 MNHEY, CDR2 SVGEGT. The CDR3 spells CASRTQGYQPQHF. CDR3 nucleotides: TGTGCCAGCAGAACACAGGGCTATCAGCCCCAGCATTTT.

The chain uses TRBV5-1 and TRBJ2-3; perhaps TRBD2 as D (5 bases). Germline values: CDR1 SGHRS, CDR2 YFSETQ. The CDR3 totals 15 residues. The V end was cut by 0 bases, the J end by 4 bases, with 12 bases between. CDR3 nucleotide sequence: TGCGCCAGCAGCTTGGCTTACCCTAGCTCAGATACGCAGTATTTT. Protein product: CASSLAYPSSDTQYF.

The rearrangement links TRBV12-3 or TRBV12-4 to TRBJ2-5; 9 nucleotides match TRBD2. V lost 5 bases to trimming and J lost 5 bases; unmatched junction nucleotides: 12. The CDR3 length is 16 residues. The CDR3 spells CASSLQAGGGTETQYF. The CDR3 DNA reads TGTGCCAGCAGTCTCCAAGCGGGGGGCGGCACGGAGACCCAGTACTTC.

This clonotype was seen just once. The rearrangement links TRBV12-3 or TRBV12-4 to TRBJ2-2; D is uncertain. The CDR3 contains 14 residues. Trimming took 3 bases from V and 1 from J, leaving 6 bases between them. In nucleotides, the CDR3 is TGTGCCAGCAGTTTCGCCCTGAACACCGGGGAGCTGTTTTTT. Protein: CASSFALNTGELFF.

The gene calls are TRBV27 and TRBJ2-5; D is perhaps TRBD1 (5 bases). Germline CDR1 MNHEY, CDR2 SMNVEV (reference sequence). CDR3 length: 14 amino acids. V was cut by 2 bases and J by 10 bases, with 17 bases left in between. The CDR3 is CASSLTAGYRVQYF. Here the CDR3 DNA reads TGTGCCAGCAGTTTAACGGCAGGGTACCGAGTCCAGTACTTC.

There are a few counts of this clonotype. The chain joins TRBV4-1 to TRBJ1-4, with 8 bases aligning to TRBD1. J gave up 0 bases and V 1 base, and 1 base lay outside the gene matches. CDR1 MGHRA and CDR2 YSYEKL come from the germline V gene. The CDR3 totals 16 residues. In nucleotides, the CDR3 is TGCGCCAGCAGCCAAGGGGGACAGGCAACTAATGAAAAACTGTTTTTT. Amino acids: CASSQGGQATNEKLFF.

This clonotype was seen a few times. The chain couples TRBV20-1 to TRBJ2-7; D possibly corresponds to TRBD1 (6 bases). This CDR3 has 13 residues. Germline V gives CDR1 DFQATT, CDR2 SNEGSKA (reference sequence). The V end was cut by 3 bases, the J end by 3 bases, with 12 bases between. CDR3 sequence (DNA): TGCAGTGCTAGGAGCAGGGGAAACTACGAGCAGTACTTC. Its protein is CSARSRGNYEQYF.

This clonotype was seen a handful of times. V usage is TRBV7-3 and J usage is TRBJ2-2; D remains ambiguous. CDR3 length equals 14 residues. From germline, CDR1 is SGHTA and CDR2 FQGTGA. Trimming removed 2 bases from V and 1 base from J, with 5 bases in between. CDR3: CASSLWQNTGELFF. As DNA, the CDR3 is TGTGCCAGCAGCTTATGGCAGAACACCGGGGAGCTGTTTTTT.

This clonotype has just a few counts. The chain uses TRBV6-5 and TRBJ1-2; no definite D call. Germline CDR1 MNHEY, CDR2 SVGAGI. V lost 0 bases, J lost 8 bases, and 16 bases lay in between. The CDR3 contains 15 residues. CDR3 in amino acids: CASSYSIVSWRGYTF. CDR3 DNA sequence: TGTGCCAGCAGTTACTCGATTGTCAGTTGGCGGGGCTACACCTTC.

The V and J genes are TRBV5-1 and TRBJ2-5, with a tentative D call TRBD2 (5 bases). The ends were cut back, 4 bases at V and 3 bases at J, with 13 bases in the middle. The CDR3 loop spans 14 amino acids. Germline values: CDR1 SGHRS, CDR2 YFSETQ. The CDR3 coding sequence is TGCGCCAGCAGCGCCCTAACTAGTGAAGAGACCCAGTACTTC. It encodes CASSALTSEETQYF.

The CDR3 sequence is CASSSPFRQGSYEQYV. The DNA of the CDR3 is TGTGCCAGCAGTTCCCCTTTTCGACAGGGGTCCTACGAGCAGTACGTC. The chain links TRBV28 to TRBJ2-7; 8 bases map to TRBD1. With 4 bases clipped from V and 1 base from J, the junction kept 9 bases outside the gene matches. This CDR3 has 16 residues. Germline V lookup: CDR1 MDHEN, CDR2 SYDVKM.

The genes are TRBV2 and TRBJ1-5; TRBD1 agrees at 8 bases. This CDR3 contains 17 residues. Germline V gene lookup returns CDR1 SNHLY and CDR2 FYNNEI. The V segment lost 6 bases and the J segment 2 bases; nucleotides outside the gene matches: 12. CDR3 sequence: CASSPTQGARGNQPQHF. The CDR3 nucleotides read TGTGCCAGCAGCCCGACGCAGGGGGCCAGGGGCAATCAGCCCCAGCATTTT.

Only a few counts were recorded for this clonotype. The chain carries TRBV2 and TRBJ2-2; D might be TRBD2 (5 bases). The V gene's germline CDR1 is SNHLY and CDR2 FYNNEI. The CDR3 extends over 14 amino acids. Trimming pared 3 bases from V and 6 bases from J, leaving 11 bases between. The CDR3 DNA sequence: TGTGCCAGCAGTGATCTAGCTCAGGCCGGGGAGCTGTTTTTT. Protein sequence: CASSDLAQAGELFF. The full variable domain, its missing parts supplied by reference TRBV2 and TRBJ2-2, is EPEVTQTPSHQVTQMGQEVILRCVPISNHLYFYWYRQILGQKVEFLVSFYNNEISEKSEIFDDQFSVERPDGSNFTLKIRSTKLEDSAMYFCASSDLAQAGELFFGEGSRLTVL.

This clonotype was detected a few times. The CDR3 reads CASSLRTGGAGETQYF. Here the CDR3 DNA reads TGTGCCAGCAGTCTGAGGACAGGGGGCGCGGGGGAGACCCAGTACTTC. J is TRBJ2-5 and V is TRBV28; TRBD1 matches at 11 bases. V dropped 5 bases and J dropped 5; count of bases not matched to a gene: 10. The length of the CDR3 is 16 residues. Germline-derived CDR1 and CDR2 are MDHEN and SYDVKM. The variable domain in full, completed from reference TRBV28 and TRBJ2-5, reads DVKVTQSSRYLVKRTGEKVFLECVQDMDHENMFWYRQDPGLGLRLIYFSYDVKMKEKGDIPEGYSVSREKKERFSLILESASTNQTSMYLCASSLRTGGAGETQYFGPGTRLLVL.

This clonotype was seen only a few times. The genes are TRBV7-3 and TRBJ2-2; maybe TRBD1 (5 bases). V was shortened by 3 bases and J by 4 bases, with 12 bases between the two germline ends. CDR1 SGHTA and CDR2 FQGTGA come from the germline V gene. CDR3 length: 15 amino acids. This CDR3 reads CASSFRDWGTGELFF. CDR3 coding DNA: TGTGCCAGCAGCTTCAGGGATTGGGGCACCGGGGAGCTGTTTTTT.

At least ten counts were recorded for this clonotype. The rearrangement links TRBV5-1 to TRBJ2-1; 9 bases are a match to TRBD1. The germline CDR1 and CDR2 sequences are SGHRS and YFSETQ. J lost 4 bases, V lost 4 bases, and 0 bases had no gene match. The CDR3 has 13 amino acids. The chain's CDR3 is CASSDRGYNEQFF. In DNA, the CDR3 is TGCGCCAGCAGCGACAGGGGGTACAATGAGCAGTTCTTC.

J is TRBJ1-1 and V is TRBV5-1, with D unresolved. The germline V gene has CDR1 SGHRS and CDR2 YFSETQ. V was trimmed by 5 bases and J by 1 base, leaving 12 bases between them. This CDR3 comprises 14 residues. The CDR3 DNA sequence: TGCGCCAGCAGTAAGGTAGGACCGAACACTGAAGCTTTCTTT. Amino acids: CASSKVGPNTEAFF.

This clonotype was seen more than once but under ten times. The chain has TRBV9 and TRBJ1-1; no reliable D call. Germline V gives CDR1 SGDLS, CDR2 YYNGEE. Trimming cost V 2 bases and J 3 bases, with 8 bases left between them. CDR3 length equals 13 residues. The CDR3 coding sequence is TGTGCCAGCAGCGTGATGGAGGACACTGAAGCTTTCTTT. Translating gives CASSVMEDTEAFF.

There are many counts of this clonotype. This chain uses TRBV4-1 with TRBJ2-2, with D possibly being TRBD1 (6 bases). V was clipped by 5 bases and J by 6 bases, with 13 bases between them. Germline CDR1 MGHRA, CDR2 YSYEKL. The CDR3 spans 14 residues. The CDR3 loop is CASSSTGIPGELFF. DNA of the CDR3: TGCGCCAGCAGCTCTACAGGGATTCCCGGGGAGCTGTTTTTT.

This clonotype came up a few times. This chain links TRBV5-1 with TRBJ2-1; 10 bases agree with TRBD2. CDR1 is SGHRS and CDR2 is YFSETQ in the germline V gene. J gave up 12 bases and V 5 bases, and 2 bases lay outside the gene matches. The CDR3 totals 11 residues. CDR3 sequence (DNA): TGCGCCAGCAGATTAGCGGGGGGGCAGTTCTTC. The encoded protein is CASRLAGGQFF.

The table lists this clonotype with a few counts. The V gene is TRBV28, the J gene TRBJ2-3; D uncertain. There are 12 residues in the CDR3. V was cut by 5 bases and J by 6 bases, with 9 bases left in between. Germline CDR1 MDHEN, CDR2 SYDVKM. Here the CDR3 DNA reads TGTGCCAGCAGTCCCCCTAGGGATACGCAGTATTTT. Translation gives CASSPPRDTQYF. The full variable domain, completed using reference TRBV28 and TRBJ2-3, is DVKVTQSSRYLVKRTGEKVFLECVQDMDHENMFWYRQDPGLGLRLIYFSYDVKMKEKGDIPEGYSVSREKKERFSLILESASTNQTSMYLCASSPPRDTQYFGPGTRLTVL.

The rearrangement joins TRBV5-1 to TRBJ1-1; no clear D gene. The germline gives CDR1 SGHRS, CDR2 YFSETQ. This CDR3 is 14 amino acids long. Between the trimmed V and J ends, which lost 4 bases and 2 bases, there was a span of 12 bases. DNA of the CDR3: TGCGCCAGCAGCCCCGACGGTTCTAACACTGAAGCTTTCTTT. Protein sequence: CASSPDGSNTEAFF.

This clonotype has just a few counts. The chain combines TRBV5-1 with TRBJ1-5; 7 nucleotides agree with TRBD1. V shed 4 bases, J shed 2 bases, and the junction held 9 bases outside the gene matches. This CDR3 spans 16 amino acids. In germline, CDR1 is SGHRS, CDR2 YFSETQ. CDR3 DNA: TGCGCCAGCAGCCCGGAGCCCAGGGGGGGCAATCAGCCCCAGCATTTT. Amino acids: CASSPEPRGGNQPQHF.

This clonotype was picked up a small number of times. The chain recombines TRBV5-1 with TRBJ1-5, with TRBD1 identical over 7 bases. The CDR3 covers 15 residues. Germline V CDR1 and CDR2: SGHRS, YFSETQ. J was trimmed by 4 bases and V by 5 bases; bases with no gene match: 9. This CDR3 reads CASRPGTAENQPQHF. CDR3 nucleotides: TGCGCCAGCAGACCCGGGACAGCCGAGAATCAGCCCCAGCATTTT. The full variable domain, completed using reference TRBV5-1 and TRBJ1-5, is KAGVTQTPRYLIKTRGQQVTLSCSPISGHRSVSWYQQTPGQGLQFLFEYFSETQRNKGNFPGRFSGRQFSNSRSEMNVSTLELGDSALYLCASRPGTAENQPQHFGDGTRLSIL.

This clonotype came up a few times. This chain joins TRBV7-9 and TRBJ2-7; no clear D. V lost 7 bases and J lost 4, with 5 bases in between. The germline gives CDR1 SEHNR, CDR2 FQNEAQ (reference sequence). The CDR3 runs to 10 residues. The CDR3 protein is CASTTYEQYF. For the CDR3, the DNA is TGTGCCAGCACCACGTACGAGCAGTACTTC. The entire variable domain, with the rest obtained from reference TRBV7-9 and TRBJ2-7, is as follows: DTGVSQNPRHKITKRGQNVTFRCDPISEHNRLYWYRQTLGQGPEFLTYFQNEAQLEKSRLLSDRFSAERPKGSFSTLEIQRTEQGDSAMYLCASTTYEQYFGPGTRLTVT.

The rearrangement uses TRBV4-3 and TRBJ2-1; D may be TRBD1 (5 bases). The CDR3 length is 15 residues. The germline V gene encodes CDR1 LGHNA and CDR2 YSLEER. V lost 0 bases and J 2 bases, leaving 8 bases between the germline ends. The DNA for the CDR3 is TGCGCCAGCAGCCAAGATGCAGGGACCTACAATGAGCAGTTCTTC. It codes for CASSQDAGTYNEQFF.

This clonotype was counted a few times. V is TRBV12-3 or TRBV12-4 and J is TRBJ2-3; 8 bases align to TRBD1. The CDR3 runs 15 residues. V shed 5 bases, J shed 4 bases, and the junction held 8 bases outside the gene matches. The CDR3 loop reads CASSPTTGVPDTQYF. CDR3 sequence (DNA): TGTGCCAGCAGTCCAACGACAGGGGTCCCAGATACGCAGTATTTT.